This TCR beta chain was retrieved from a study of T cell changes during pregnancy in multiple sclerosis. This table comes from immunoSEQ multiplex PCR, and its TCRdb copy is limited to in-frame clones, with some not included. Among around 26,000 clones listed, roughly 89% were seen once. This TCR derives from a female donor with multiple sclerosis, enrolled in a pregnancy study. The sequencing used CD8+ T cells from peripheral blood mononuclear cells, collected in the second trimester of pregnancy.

The chain's CDR3 is CASSTTTSGITDTQYF. The DNA for the CDR3 is TGTGCCAGCAGCACGACGACTAGCGGGATCACAGATACGCAGTATTTT. The genes are TRBV9 and TRBJ2-3, with 11 bases lining up with TRBD2. CDR1 is SGDLS, CDR2 YYNGEE, per germline. The CDR3 loop spans 16 amino acids. The V segment lost 4 bases and the J segment 2 bases; nucleotides outside the gene matches: 6.